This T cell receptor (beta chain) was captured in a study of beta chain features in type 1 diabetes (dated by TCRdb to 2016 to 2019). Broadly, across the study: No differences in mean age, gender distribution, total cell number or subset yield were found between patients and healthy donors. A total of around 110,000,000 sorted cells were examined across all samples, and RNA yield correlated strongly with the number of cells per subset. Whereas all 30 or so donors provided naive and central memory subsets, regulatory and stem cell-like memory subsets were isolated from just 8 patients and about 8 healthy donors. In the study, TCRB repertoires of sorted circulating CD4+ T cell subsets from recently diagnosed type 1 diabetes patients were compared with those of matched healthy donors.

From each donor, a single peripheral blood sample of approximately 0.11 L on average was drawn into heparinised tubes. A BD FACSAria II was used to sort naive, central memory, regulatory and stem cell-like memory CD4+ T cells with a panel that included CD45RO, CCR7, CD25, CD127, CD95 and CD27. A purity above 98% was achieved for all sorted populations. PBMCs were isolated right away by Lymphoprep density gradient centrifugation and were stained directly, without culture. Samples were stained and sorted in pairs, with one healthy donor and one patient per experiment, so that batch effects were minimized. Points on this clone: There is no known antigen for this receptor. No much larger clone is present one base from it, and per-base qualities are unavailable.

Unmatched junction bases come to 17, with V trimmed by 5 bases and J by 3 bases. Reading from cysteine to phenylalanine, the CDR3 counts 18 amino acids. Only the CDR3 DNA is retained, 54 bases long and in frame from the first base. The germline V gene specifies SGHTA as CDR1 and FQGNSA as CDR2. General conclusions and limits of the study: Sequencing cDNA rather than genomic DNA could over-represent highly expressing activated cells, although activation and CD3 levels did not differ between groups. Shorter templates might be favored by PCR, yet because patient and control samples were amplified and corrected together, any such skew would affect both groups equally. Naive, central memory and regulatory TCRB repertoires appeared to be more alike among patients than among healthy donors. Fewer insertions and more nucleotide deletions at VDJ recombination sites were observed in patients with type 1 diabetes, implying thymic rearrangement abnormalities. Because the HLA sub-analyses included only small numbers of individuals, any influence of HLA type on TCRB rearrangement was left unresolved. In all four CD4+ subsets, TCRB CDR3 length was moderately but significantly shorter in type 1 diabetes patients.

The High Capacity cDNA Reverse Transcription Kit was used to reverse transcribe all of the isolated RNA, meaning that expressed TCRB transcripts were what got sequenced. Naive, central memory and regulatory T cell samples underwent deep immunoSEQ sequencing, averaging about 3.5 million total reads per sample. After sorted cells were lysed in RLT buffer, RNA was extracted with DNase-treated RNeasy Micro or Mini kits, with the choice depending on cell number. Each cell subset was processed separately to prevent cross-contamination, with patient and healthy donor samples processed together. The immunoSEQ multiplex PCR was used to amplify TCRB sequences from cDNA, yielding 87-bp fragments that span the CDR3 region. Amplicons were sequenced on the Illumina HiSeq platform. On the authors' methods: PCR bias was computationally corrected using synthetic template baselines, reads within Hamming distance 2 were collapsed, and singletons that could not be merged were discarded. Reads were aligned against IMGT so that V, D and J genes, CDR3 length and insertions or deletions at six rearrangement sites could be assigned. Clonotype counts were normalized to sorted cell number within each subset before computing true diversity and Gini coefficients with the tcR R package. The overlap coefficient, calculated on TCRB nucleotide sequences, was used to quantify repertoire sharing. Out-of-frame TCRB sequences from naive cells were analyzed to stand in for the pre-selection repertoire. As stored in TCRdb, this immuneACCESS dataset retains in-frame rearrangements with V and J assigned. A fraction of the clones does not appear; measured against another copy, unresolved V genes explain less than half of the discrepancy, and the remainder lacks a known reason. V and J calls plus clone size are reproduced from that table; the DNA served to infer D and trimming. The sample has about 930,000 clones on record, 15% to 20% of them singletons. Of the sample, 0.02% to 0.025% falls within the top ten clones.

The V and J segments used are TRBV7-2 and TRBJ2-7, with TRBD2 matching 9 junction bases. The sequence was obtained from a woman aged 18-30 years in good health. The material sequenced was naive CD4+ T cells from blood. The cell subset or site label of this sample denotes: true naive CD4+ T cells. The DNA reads TGTGCCAGCAGCCCCCCGGGTCTAGCGGGAAGAGGATACTACGAGCAGTACTTC. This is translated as CASSPPGLAGRGYYEQYF.